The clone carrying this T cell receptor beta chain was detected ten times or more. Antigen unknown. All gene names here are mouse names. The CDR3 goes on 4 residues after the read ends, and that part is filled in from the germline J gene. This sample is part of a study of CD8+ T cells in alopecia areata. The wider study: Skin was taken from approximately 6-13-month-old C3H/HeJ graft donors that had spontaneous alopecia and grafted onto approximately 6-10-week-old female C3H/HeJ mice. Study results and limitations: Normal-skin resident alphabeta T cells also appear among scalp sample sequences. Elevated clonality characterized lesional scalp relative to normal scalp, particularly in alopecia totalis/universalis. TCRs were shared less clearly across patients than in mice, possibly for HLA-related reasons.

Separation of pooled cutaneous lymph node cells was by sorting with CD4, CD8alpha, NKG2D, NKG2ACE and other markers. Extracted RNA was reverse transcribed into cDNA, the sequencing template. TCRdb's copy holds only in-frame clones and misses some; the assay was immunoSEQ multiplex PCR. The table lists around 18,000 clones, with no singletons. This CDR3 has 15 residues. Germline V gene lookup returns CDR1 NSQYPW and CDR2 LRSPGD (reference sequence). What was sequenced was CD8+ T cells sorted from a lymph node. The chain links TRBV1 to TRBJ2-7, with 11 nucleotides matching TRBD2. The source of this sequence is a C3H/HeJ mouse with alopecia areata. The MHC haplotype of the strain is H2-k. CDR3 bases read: TGCACCTGCAGTGCAGATGGACTGGGGGGTTAT. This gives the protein CTCSADGLGGY. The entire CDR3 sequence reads CTCSADGLGGYEQYF.